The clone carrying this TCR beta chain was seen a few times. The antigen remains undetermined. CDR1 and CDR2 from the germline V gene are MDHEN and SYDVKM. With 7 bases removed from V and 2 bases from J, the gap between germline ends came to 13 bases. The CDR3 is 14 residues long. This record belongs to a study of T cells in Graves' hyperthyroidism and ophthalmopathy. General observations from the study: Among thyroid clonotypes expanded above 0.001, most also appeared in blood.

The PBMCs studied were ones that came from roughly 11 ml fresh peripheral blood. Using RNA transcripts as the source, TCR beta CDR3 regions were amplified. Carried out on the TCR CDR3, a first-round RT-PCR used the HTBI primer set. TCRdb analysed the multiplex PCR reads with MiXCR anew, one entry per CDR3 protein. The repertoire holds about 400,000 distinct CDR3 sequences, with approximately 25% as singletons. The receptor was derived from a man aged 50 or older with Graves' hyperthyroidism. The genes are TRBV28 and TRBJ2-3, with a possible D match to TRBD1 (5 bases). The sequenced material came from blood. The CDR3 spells CASTWGGPTDTQYF. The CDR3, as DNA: TGTGCCAGCACCTGGGGCGGACCCACAGATACGCAGTATTTT.